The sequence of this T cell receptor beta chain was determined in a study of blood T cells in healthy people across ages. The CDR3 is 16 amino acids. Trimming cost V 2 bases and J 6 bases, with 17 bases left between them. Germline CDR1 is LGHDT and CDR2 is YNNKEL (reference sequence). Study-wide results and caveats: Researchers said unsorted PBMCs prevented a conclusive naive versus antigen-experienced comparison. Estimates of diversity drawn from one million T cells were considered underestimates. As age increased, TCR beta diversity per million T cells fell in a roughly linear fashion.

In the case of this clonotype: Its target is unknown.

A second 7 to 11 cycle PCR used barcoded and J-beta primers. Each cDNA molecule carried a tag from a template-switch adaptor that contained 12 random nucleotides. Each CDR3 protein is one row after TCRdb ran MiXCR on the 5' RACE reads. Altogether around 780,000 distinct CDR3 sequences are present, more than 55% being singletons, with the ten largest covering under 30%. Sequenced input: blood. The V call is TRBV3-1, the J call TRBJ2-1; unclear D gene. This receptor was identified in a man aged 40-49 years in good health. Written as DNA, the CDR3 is TGTGCCAGCAGCCAATTTCCGGACCCTAGAGTCAATGAGCAGTTCTTC. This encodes CASSQFPDPRVNEQFF.